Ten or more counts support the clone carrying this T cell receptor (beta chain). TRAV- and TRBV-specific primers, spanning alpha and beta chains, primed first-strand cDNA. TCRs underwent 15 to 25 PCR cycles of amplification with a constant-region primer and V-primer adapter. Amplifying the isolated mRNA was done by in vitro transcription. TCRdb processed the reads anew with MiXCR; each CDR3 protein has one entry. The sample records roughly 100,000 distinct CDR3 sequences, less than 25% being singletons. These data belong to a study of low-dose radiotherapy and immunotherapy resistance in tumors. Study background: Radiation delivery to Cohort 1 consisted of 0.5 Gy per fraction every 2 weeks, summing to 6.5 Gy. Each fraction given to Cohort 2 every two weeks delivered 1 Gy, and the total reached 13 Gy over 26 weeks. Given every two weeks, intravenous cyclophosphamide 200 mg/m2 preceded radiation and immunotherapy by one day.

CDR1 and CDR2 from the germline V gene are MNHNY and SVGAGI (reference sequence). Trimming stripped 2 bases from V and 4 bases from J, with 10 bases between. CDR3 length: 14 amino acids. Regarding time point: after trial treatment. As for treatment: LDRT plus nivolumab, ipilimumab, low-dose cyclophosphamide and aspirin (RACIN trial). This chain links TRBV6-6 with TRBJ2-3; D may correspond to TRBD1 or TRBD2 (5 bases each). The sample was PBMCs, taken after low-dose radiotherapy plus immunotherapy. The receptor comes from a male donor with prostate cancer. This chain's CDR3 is CASSYEGWADTQYF. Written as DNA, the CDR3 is TGTGCCAGCAGTTACGAGGGGTGGGCAGATACGCAGTATTTT.